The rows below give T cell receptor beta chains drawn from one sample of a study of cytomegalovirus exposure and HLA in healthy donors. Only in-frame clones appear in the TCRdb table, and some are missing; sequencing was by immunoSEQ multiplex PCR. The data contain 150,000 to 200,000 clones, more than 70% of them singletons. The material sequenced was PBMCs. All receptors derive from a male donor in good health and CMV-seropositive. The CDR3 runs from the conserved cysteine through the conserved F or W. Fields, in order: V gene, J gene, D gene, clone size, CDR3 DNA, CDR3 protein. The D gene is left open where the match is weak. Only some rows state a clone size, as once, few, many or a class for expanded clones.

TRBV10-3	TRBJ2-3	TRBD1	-	TGTGCCATCAGTGGGGGACAGGGGACTTCCACAGATACGCAGTATTTT	CAISGGQGTSTDTQYF
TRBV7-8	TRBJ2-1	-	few	TGTGCCAGCAGCTTAGTTAGCGGCAGCTCCTACAATGAGCAGTTCTTC	CASSLVSGSSYNEQFF
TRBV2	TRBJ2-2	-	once	TGTGCCAGCAGGGACAGACGGACCGGGGAGCTGTTTTTT	CASRDRRTGELFF
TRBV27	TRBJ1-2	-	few	TGTGCCAGCAGCCCCTCTGCGGCCCATGGCTACACCTTC	CASSPSAAHGYTF
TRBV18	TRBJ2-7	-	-	TGTGCCAGCTCACCACCCCCGGGCTCCTACGAGCAGTACTTC	CASSPPPGSYEQYF
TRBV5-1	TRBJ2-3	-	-	TGCGCCAGCAGCTTGGTTCCTAGTACAGATACGCAGTATTTT	CASSLVPSTDTQYF
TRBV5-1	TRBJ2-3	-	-	TGCGCCAGCAGCTTGGGGCAGGAAGCAGATACGCAGTATTTT	CASSLGQEADTQYF
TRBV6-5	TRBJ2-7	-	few	TGTGCCAGCAGTTACTCACCAGTCGCCTACGAGCAGTACTTC	CASSYSPVAYEQYF
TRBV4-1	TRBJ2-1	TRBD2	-	TGCGCCAGCAGCCAAGGGGGACTAGAGTGGAATGAGCAGTTCTTC	CASSQGGLEWNEQFF
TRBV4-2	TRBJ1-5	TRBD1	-	TGTGCCAGCAGCCAAGAGTTGGGACAGGGTGATCAGCCCCAGCATTTT	CASSQELGQGDQPQHF
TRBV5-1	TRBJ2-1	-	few	TGCGCCAGCAGCTTGCGGGATGAGCAGTTCTTC	CASSLRDEQFF
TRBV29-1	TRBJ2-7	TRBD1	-	TGCAGCGTTGTTCGGGACAGCAAAGCCTACGAGCAGTACTTC	CSVVRDSKAYEQYF
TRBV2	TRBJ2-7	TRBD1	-	TGTGCCAGCAGTCCACGGGACAGATACTACGAGCAGTACTTC	CASSPRDRYYEQYF
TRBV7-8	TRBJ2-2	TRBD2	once	TGTGCCAGCAACACTTGGGGGGAGGGAACGAACACCGGGGAGCTGTTTTTT	CASNTWGEGTNTGELFF
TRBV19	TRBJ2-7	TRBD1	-	TGTGCCAGTAGTCCCGGACAGGGGGCGGTTTACGAGCAGTACTTC	CASSPGQGAVYEQYF
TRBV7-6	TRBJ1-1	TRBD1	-	TGTGCCAGCAGCTCCCCAGAGGGACAGGGGAACACTGAAGCTTTCTTT	CASSSPEGQGNTEAFF
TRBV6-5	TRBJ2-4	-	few	TGTGCCAGCAGTTACTCCTCCCAGTACGGGAACATTCAGTACTTC	CASSYSSQYGNIQYF
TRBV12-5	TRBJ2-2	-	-	TGTGCTAGTGGTTGGTCAGTGAACACCGGGGAGCTGTTTTTT	CASGWSVNTGELFF
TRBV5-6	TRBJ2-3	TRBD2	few	TGTGCCAGCAGCTTGGTCCCAGCGGGGGGGAAAGATACGCAGTATTTT	CASSLVPAGGKDTQYF
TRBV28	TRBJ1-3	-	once	TGTGCCAGCAGTTTAGGGGGGGCCTCGGGAAACACCATATATTTT	CASSLGGASGNTIYF
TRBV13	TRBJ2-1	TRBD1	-	TGTGCCAGCAGCACCGGGACAGAAGGGTTCTTC	CASSTGTEGFF
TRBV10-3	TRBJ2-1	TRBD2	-	TGTGCCATCAGCCCGGGACTAGCGGGAGGGGGGTCCTACAATGAGCAGTTCTTC	CAISPGLAGGGSYNEQFF
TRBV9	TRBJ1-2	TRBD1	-	TGTGCCAGCAGCGTGCCGGGGGGGACAGGGGCCCCCTTCACCTTC	CASSVPGGTGAPFTF
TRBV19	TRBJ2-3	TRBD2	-	TGTGCCAGTAGGGAGGGGACTAGCGGGAGGGCAGATACGCAGTATTTT	CASREGTSGRADTQYF
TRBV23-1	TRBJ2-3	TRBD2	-	TGCGCCAGCAGTCAATGGCTAGCGGGAGGCTACTGCACAGATACGCAGTATTTT	CASSQWLAGGYCTDTQYF
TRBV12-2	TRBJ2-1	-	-	TGTGCCTTCTCCTTAGCGGGAGAGGACAATGAGCAGTTCTTC	CAFSLAGEDNEQFF
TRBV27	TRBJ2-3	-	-	TGTGCCAGCATAGCTGGGAGAAGAACAGATACGCAGTATTTT	CASIAGRRTDTQYF
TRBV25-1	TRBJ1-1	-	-	TGTGCCAGCAGTGAAACCCCAGGGGACACTGAAGCTTTCTTT	CASSETPGDTEAFF
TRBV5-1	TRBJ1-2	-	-	TGCGCCAGCGGCAACAGGGTTCCTCCTAACTATGGCTACACCTTC	CASGNRVPPNYGYTF
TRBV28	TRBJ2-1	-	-	TGTGCCAGCATACGCGGATACTCCTACAATGAGCAGTTCTTC	CASIRGYSYNEQFF
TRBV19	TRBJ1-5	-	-	TGTGCCAGTAGTTCCCGGCAGGGGTACAGGAATCAGCCCCAGCATTTT	CASSSRQGYRNQPQHF
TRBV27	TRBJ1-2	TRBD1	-	TGTGCCAGCAGGGACAGACAGGGGGTTGGCTACACCTTC	CASRDRQGVGYTF
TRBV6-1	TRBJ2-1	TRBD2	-	TGTGCCAGCAGTTGGGGGGGCGGGAGGGCCGATGAGCAGTTCTTC	CASSWGGGRADEQFF
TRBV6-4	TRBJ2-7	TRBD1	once	TGTGCCAGCAGTGACCGTCGACAGGGAAGGCCCTACGAGCAGTACTTC	CASSDRRQGRPYEQYF
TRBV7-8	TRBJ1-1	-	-	TGTGCCAGCAGCAAACAGGGAGAGACCACTGAAGCTTTCTTT	CASSKQGETTEAFF
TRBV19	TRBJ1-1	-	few	TGTGCCAGTAGCCCTCCGCGGGGGCTGAACACTGAAGCTTTCTTT	CASSPPRGLNTEAFF
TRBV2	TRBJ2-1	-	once	TGTGCCAGCAGTTGGTTCAGTGAGCAGTTCTTC	CASSWFSEQFF
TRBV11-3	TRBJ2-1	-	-	TGTGCCAGCAGCCCTAGGCCAGATTTTGTGGGCAATGAGCAGTTCTTC	CASSPRPDFVGNEQFF
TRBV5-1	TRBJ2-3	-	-	TGCGCCAGCAGCAGGGGGGACAGTAGCACAGATACGCAGTATTTT	CASSRGDSSTDTQYF
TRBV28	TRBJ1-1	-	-	TGTGCCAGCAGTCCCCCCGGACAGCTGAACACTGAAGCTTTCTTT	CASSPPGQLNTEAFF
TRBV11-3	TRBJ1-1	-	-	TGTGCCAGCCTTCGGGTAAGAAACACTGAAGCTTTCTTT	CASLRVRNTEAFF
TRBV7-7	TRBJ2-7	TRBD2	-	TGTGCTAGCAGCTTAGCGGGAGGGCCGGGGGACGAGCAGTACTTC	CASSLAGGPGDEQYF
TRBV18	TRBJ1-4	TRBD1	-	TGTGCCAGCTCCCTATACGGGACAGCTACGGCTGAAAAACTGTTTTTT	CASSLYGTATAEKLFF
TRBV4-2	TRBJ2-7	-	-	TGTGCCAGCAGCCAAGATGATAGAGACGAGCAGTACTTC	CASSQDDRDEQYF
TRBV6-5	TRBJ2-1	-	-	TGTGCCAGCAGTTACTCGACCCCAGGAGAGCAGTTCTTC	CASSYSTPGEQFF
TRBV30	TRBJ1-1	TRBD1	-	TGTGCCTGGAGTACCCGGACAGGGGCGGGCGGTGAAGCTTTCTTT	CAWSTRTGAGGEAFF
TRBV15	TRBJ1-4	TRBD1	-	TGTGCCACCACAAAACCAGGGGGGCGTGAAAAACTGTTTTTT	CATTKPGGREKLFF
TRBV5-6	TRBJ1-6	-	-	TGTGCCAGCACCAGTAAGGGGTTAAGGGCCTATAATTCACCCCTCCACTTT	CASTSKGLRAYNSPLHF
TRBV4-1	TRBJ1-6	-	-	TGCGCCAGCAGCCAAGATATAAATTCACCCCTCCACTTT	CASSQDINSPLHF
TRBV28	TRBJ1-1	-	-	TGTGCCAGCAGCCCCGCAGGGGAAAACACTGAAGCTTTCTTT	CASSPAGENTEAFF
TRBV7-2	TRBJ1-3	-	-	TGTGCCAGCAGCTTAGTTCTAGGACTCAACTCTGGAAACACCATATATTTT	CASSLVLGLNSGNTIYF
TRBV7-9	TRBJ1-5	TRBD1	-	TGTGCCAGCAGCGATGGGACAGGGCCCAATCAGCCCCAGCATTTT	CASSDGTGPNQPQHF
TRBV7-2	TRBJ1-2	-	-	TGTGCCAGCACCCTCGGGACACTGCCCTATGGCTACACCTTC	CASTLGTLPYGYTF
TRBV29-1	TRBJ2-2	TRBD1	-	TGCAGCGTGCGGGACAGGGGTCGACTGAACACCGGGGAGCTGTTTTTT	CSVRDRGRLNTGELFF
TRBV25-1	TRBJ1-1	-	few	TGTGCCAGCAGTGGTACAGCCCAGGAAGCTTTCTTT	CASSGTAQEAFF
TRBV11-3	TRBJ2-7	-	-	TGTGCCAGCAGCTTAATTGCTAGGATGGTTTACGAGCAGTACTTC	CASSLIARMVYEQYF
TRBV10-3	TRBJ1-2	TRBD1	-	TGTGCCGTTACAGGGGGGGAAAACTATGGCTACACCTTC	CAVTGGENYGYTF